The 7 T cell receptor beta chains given below trace back to one sample, sequenced in a study of blood T cell repertoires in COVID-19 (dated by TCRdb to about 2020). Libraries were constructed by the immunoSEQ multiplex PCR assay. The table comes from immuneACCESS by way of TCRdb, which keeps in-frame sequences with V and J called. Part of the clones is missing from these tables; in studies checked, under half for an unresolved V gene and the rest for unknown reasons. This sample holds about 87,000 clones; about 85% were observed only once. Approximately 2.8% of the sample lies in the top ten. Sample: peripheral blood. The receptors shown here come from a woman older than 75 with COVID-19, enrolled during active disease.

The genes are TRBV19 and TRBJ2-3; D possibly corresponds to TRBD1 (6 bases). Trimming stripped 4 bases from V and 0 bases from J, with 8 bases between. CDR1 is LNHDA, CDR2 SQIVND, per germline (reference sequence). The CDR3 runs 14 residues. In DNA form, the CDR3 reads TGTGCCAGTAGTAACACAGGGAGCACAGATACGCAGTATTTT. Its translation is CASSNTGSTDTQYF.

The chain carries TRBV27 and TRBJ2-1, with a weak D call TRBD2 (7 bases). V was cut by 5 bases and J by 3 bases, with 11 bases left in between. The germline gives CDR1 MNHEY, CDR2 SMNVEV (reference sequence). The CDR3 has 14 amino acids. The CDR3 DNA reads TGTGCCAGCAGTAGCGGGACATTCTACAATGAGCAGTTCTTC. Translating it yields CASSSGTFYNEQFF.

This chain joins TRBV6-6 and TRBJ1-2; D remains unclear. Per the germline V gene, CDR1 is MNHNY and CDR2 is SVGAGI (reference sequence). There are 13 residues in the CDR3. The V and J ends lost 4 bases and 4 bases respectively, with 10 bases between them. CDR3 DNA sequence: TGTGCCAGCAGTTCCCAAGCGTTCTATGGCTACACCTTC. Residues: CASSSQAFYGYTF.

The V call is TRBV28, the J call TRBJ2-1; TRBD1 matches at 10 bases. The V gene end was trimmed by 5 bases and the J gene end by 7 bases; junction bases not matched to a gene: 11. The CDR3 is 16 residues long. CDR1 is MDHEN, CDR2 SYDVKM, per germline. Here the CDR3 DNA reads TGTGCCAGCAGTGTTCCGGGACAGGGGCTTAGGAATGAGCAGTTCTTC. Protein product: CASSVPGQGLRNEQFF.

This chain links TRBV2 with TRBJ1-2; D perhaps matches TRBD1 (5 bases). This CDR3 contains 13 residues. The V end lost 2 bases, the J end lost 5 bases, and 9 bases lay between the germline ends. Looked up from germline, CDR1 is SNHLY and CDR2 is FYNNEI. In DNA, the CDR3 is TGTGCCAGCAGTGAACAGGGTTCTTATGGCTACACCTTC. Its protein product is CASSEQGSYGYTF.

The gene calls are TRBV10-1 and TRBJ2-4; TRBD2 matches 10 bases. Trimming removed 8 bases from V and 0 bases from J; junction bases left unmatched: 13. Looked up from germline, CDR1 is WNHNN and CDR2 is SYGVQD (reference sequence). CDR3 length: 18 amino acids. CDR3 region: CASGGRTSGNLAKNIQYF. In DNA form, the CDR3 reads TGCGCCAGCGGGGGGAGGACTAGCGGAAATCTAGCCAAAAACATTCAGTACTTC.

This clone was seen only once. CDR3 residues: CASSLLAGRAQEQYF. CDR3 sequence (DNA): TGTGCCAGCAGCCTTCTAGCGGGGCGGGCTCAGGAGCAGTACTTC. V is TRBV3-1 (or the pseudogene TRBV3-2) and J is TRBJ2-7, with 9 positions matching TRBD2. Germline V gene sequence: CDR1 LGHDT, CDR2 YNNKEL (reference sequence). The CDR3 is 15 amino acids. The J segment lost 7 bases and the V segment lost 4 bases, leaving 11 bases of the junction unmatched.